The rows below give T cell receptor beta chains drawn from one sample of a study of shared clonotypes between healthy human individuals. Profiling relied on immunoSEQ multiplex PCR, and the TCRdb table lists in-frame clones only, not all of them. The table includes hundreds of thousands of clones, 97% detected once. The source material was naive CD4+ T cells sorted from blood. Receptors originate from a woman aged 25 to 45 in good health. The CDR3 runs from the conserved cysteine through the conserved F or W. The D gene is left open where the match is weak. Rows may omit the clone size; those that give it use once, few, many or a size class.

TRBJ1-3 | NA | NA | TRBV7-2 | CASSLEGVSGNTIYF | TGTGCCAGCAGCTTAGAGGGCGTCTCTGGAAACACCATATATTTT
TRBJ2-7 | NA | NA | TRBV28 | CASRYGYGESYTYEQYF | TGTGCCAGCAGATACGGATACGGGGAGTCGTACACCTACGAGCAGTACTTC
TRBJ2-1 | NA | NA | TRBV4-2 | CASSHSSPGYAADGSYNEQFF | TGTGCCAGCAGCCACAGTTCCCCGGGCTACGCGGCGGATGGCTCCTACAATGAGCAGTTCTTC
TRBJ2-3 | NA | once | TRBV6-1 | CASSEVRTDTQYF | TGTGCCAGCAGTGAGGTACGCACAGATACGCAGTATTTT
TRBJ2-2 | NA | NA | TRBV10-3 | CAIGTYGELFF | TGTGCCATCGGGACCTACGGGGAGCTGTTTTTT
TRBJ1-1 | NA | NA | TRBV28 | CASSLWQGLSTEAFF | TGTGCCAGCAGTTTATGGCAGGGCTTGAGCACTGAAGCTTTCTTT
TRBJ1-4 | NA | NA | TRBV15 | CATSRESARSRWTNEKLFF | TGTGCCACCAGCAGAGAATCGGCCAGAAGTAGATGGACTAATGAAAAACTGTTTTTT
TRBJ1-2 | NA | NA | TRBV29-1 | CSVGGPRSDGYTF | TGCAGCGTTGGGGGGCCGAGAAGCGATGGCTACACCTTC
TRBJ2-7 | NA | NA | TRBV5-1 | CASRHAEGRFSYEQYF | TGCGCCAGCAGGCACGCCGAGGGTAGGTTCTCCTACGAGCAGTACTTC
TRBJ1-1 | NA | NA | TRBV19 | CASSRWGARQGAFF | TGTGCCAGTAGTCGGTGGGGGGCGCGTCAAGGAGCTTTCTTT
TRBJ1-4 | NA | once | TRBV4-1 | CASSQEERTQGSTGSNEKLFF | TGCGCCAGCAGCCAAGAAGAGAGGACGCAGGGCTCTACAGGATCTAATGAAAAACTGTTTTTT
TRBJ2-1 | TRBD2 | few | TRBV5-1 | CASSLGTSGYNEQFF | TGCGCCAGCAGCTTGGGGACTAGCGGGTACAATGAGCAGTTCTTC
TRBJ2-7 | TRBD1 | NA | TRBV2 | CASRLGQATYEQYF | TGTGCCAGCAGGTTGGGACAGGCCACCTACGAGCAGTACTTC
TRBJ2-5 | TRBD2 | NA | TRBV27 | CASSLRGREGLRETQYF | TGTGCCAGCAGTTTAAGGGGTCGGGAGGGTTTGCGAGAGACCCAGTACTTC
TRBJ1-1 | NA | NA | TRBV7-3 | CASSLVGRGNTEAFF | TGTGCCAGCAGCTTAGTGGGGCGAGGGAACACTGAAGCTTTCTTT
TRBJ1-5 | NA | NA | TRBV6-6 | CASSPDSSNQPQHF | TGTGCCAGCAGTCCGGACAGTAGCAATCAGCCCCAGCATTTT
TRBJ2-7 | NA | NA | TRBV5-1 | CASSDGQPYEQYF | TGCGCCAGCAGCGACGGACAGCCTTACGAGCAGTACTTC
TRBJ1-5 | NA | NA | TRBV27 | CASSLSRHQPQHF | TGTGCCAGCAGTTTGTCCCGTCATCAGCCCCAGCATTTT
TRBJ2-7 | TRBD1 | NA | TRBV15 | CATSRAGTGGVFSYEQYF | TGTGCCACCAGCAGGGCCGGGACAGGGGGAGTTTTTTCCTACGAGCAGTACTTC
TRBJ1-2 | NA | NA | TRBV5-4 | CASSLGRSVGGGYTF | TGTGCCAGCAGCTTGGGTCGCAGCGTCGGCGGTGGCTACACCTTC
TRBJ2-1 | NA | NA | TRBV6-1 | CASSEQGPRDEQFF | TGTGCCAGCAGTGAACAGGGGCCTAGGGATGAGCAGTTCTTC
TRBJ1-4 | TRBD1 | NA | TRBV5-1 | CASSVHPRGQRNEKLFF | TGCGCCAGCAGCGTCCACCCGAGGGGACAGCGGAATGAAAAACTGTTTTTT
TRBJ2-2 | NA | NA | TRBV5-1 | CASSLSGLNTGELFF | TGCGCCAGCAGCTTGTCAGGCTTGAACACCGGGGAGCTGTTTTTT
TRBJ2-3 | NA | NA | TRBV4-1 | CASSHVMDTQYF | TGCGCCAGCAGCCATGTAATGGATACGCAGTATTTT
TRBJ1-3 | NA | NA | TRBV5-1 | CASSQAPNSGNTIYF | TGCGCCAGCAGTCAGGCACCGAACTCTGGAAACACCATATATTTT
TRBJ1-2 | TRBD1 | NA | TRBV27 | CASSARDRGYGYTF | TGTGCCAGCAGTGCCCGGGACAGGGGCTATGGCTACACCTTC
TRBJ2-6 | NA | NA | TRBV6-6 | CASRPRQGGGANVLTF | TGTGCCAGCAGACCCCGACAGGGAGGGGGGGCCAACGTCCTGACTTTC
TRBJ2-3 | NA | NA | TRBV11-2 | CASSLSGTGADTQYF | TGTGCCAGCAGCTTGAGCGGTACTGGCGCAGATACGCAGTATTTT
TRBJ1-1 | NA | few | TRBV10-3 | CAIRGGPDAEAFF | TGTGCCATCAGAGGAGGACCTGACGCTGAAGCTTTCTTT
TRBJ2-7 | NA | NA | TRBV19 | CASSIDLQPDAYEQYF | TGTGCCAGTAGTATAGATCTCCAACCCGACGCCTACGAGCAGTACTTC
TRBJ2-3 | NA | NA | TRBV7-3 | CASSLGISTDTQYF | TGTGCCAGCAGCCTGGGAATTAGCACAGATACGCAGTATTTT
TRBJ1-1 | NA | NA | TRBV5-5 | CASSLGYGSVEAFF | TGTGCCAGCAGCTTGGGGTACGGGAGTGTGGAAGCTTTCTTT
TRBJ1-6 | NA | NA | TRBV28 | CASSLDRPNSPLHF | TGTGCCAGCAGTTTAGACCGCCCAAATTCACCCCTCCACTTT
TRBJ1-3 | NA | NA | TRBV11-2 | CASSNAGVSGNTIYF | TGTGCCAGCAGCAACGCAGGAGTCTCTGGAAACACCATATATTTT
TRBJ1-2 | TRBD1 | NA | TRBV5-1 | CASSTYGQVNYGYTF | TGCGCCAGCAGCACCTACGGACAGGTTAACTATGGCTACACCTTC
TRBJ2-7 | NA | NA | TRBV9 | CASSPRTASYEQYF | TGTGCCAGCAGCCCCCGGACAGCTTCCTACGAGCAGTACTTC
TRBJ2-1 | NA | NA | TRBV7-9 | CASSLQGGYSYNEQFF | TGTGCCAGCAGCTTACAGGGGGGATACTCCTACAATGAGCAGTTCTTC
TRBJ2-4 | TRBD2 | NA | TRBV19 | CASSIAGVLAKNIQYF | TGTGCCAGTAGTATTGCGGGAGTTTTAGCCAAAAACATTCAGTACTTC
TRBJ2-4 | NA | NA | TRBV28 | CASSTLGVAKNIQYF | TGTGCCAGCAGTACCCTAGGGGTAGCCAAAAACATTCAGTACTTC
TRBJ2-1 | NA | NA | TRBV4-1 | CASSHWTGKFYNEQFF | TGCGCCAGCAGCCACTGGACCGGTAAATTCTACAATGAGCAGTTCTTC
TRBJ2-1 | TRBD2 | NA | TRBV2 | CASSEALAGGTLRNEQFF | TGTGCCAGCAGTGAAGCCCTAGCGGGAGGGACTTTGAGAAATGAGCAGTTCTTC
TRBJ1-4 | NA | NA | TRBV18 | CASSPRTSTNEKLFF | TGTGCCAGCTCACCTAGGACATCAACTAATGAAAAACTGTTTTTT
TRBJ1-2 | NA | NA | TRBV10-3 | CAISESGDYGYTF | TGTGCCATCAGTGAGTCCGGGGACTATGGCTACACCTTC
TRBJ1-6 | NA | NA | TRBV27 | CASSLSRGANSPLHF | TGTGCCAGCAGTTTATCTAGAGGGGCCAATTCACCCCTCCACTTT
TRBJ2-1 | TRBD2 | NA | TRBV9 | CASSVSSGRTNEQFF | TGTGCCAGCAGCGTAAGTAGCGGGAGGACGAATGAGCAGTTCTTC
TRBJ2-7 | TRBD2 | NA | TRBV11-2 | CASSLRTSGSAVEQYF | TGTGCCAGCAGCCTACGGACTAGCGGGAGTGCGGTCGAGCAGTACTTC